The 29 T cell receptor beta chains below all came from one sample that was sequenced in a study of regulatory T cells in long-lasting Graves disease. Time point here: newly diagnosed GD, antithyroid drugs for less than 3 months. Construction of the TCR library relied on RNA isolated from PBMCs. Library construction for TCR beta used iRepertoire HTBI primers and Arm-PCR of CDR3 regions. Using its own MiXCR run on the multiplex PCR reads, TCRdb lists one record per CDR3 protein. The data contain hundreds of thousands of distinct CDR3 sequences, roughly 15% of them singletons. This sample was shared with a second study, whose subject was T cells in Graves' hyperthyroidism and ophthalmopathy.

The sequences come from peripheral blood mononuclear cells (PBMCs), collected at new diagnosis, from a patient treated with antithyroid drugs. The receptors stem from a woman aged 30 to 39 with Graves disease.

This clonotype was seen more than once but under ten times. The chain is built from TRBV12-3 or TRBV12-4 and TRBJ2-3, with 9 bases that match TRBD1. The ends lost 6 bases at V and 8 bases at J; junction bases unmatched: 9. This CDR3 spans 14 amino acids. CDR3 DNA: TGTGCCAGCAGGCCGACAGGGGGGATCGCTACGCAGTATTTT. Its translation: CASRPTGGIATQYF.

This clonotype has more than one count but fewer than ten. The J gene is TRBJ1-1, the V gene TRBV6-2 or TRBV6-3; D is unresolved. CDR3 size: 12 residues. Germline-derived CDR1 and CDR2 are MNHEY and SVGEGT. V was pared by 6 bases and J by 2 bases, with 7 bases between. The CDR3 loop reads CASRAHNTEAFF. The CDR3 nucleotides read TGTGCCAGCAGGGCCCACAACACTGAAGCTTTCTTT.

This clonotype was seen at least ten times. This chain uses TRBV6-1 with TRBJ1-6; D remains ambiguous. Deletions cut 3 bases from V and 15 bases from J, with 21 bases between. The length of the CDR3 is 15 residues. Germline V gene data show CDR1 as MNHNS and CDR2 as SASEGT. The CDR3 DNA reads TGTGCCAGCAGTGATCTGGGAAGCTTGGCTAAGCTCCTCCACTTT. Translated: CASSDLGSLAKLLHF.

This chain connects TRBV6-1 to TRBJ1-3; D not certain. The germline CDR1 and CDR2 sequences are MNHNS and SASEGT. This CDR3 comprises 14 residues. Deletions cut 6 bases from V and 0 bases from J, with 9 bases between. The CDR3 DNA follows: TGTGCCAGCAGAAAACAGAACTCTGGAAACACCATATATTTT. Residues: CASRKQNSGNTIYF.

In the case of this clonotype: This may arise from a read error, as a much more abundant clone is one base away. The rearrangement joins TRBV6-1 to TRBJ1-5; 7 positions agree with TRBD1. The tail of the sequence fits TRBJ2-3 better, so the J call may be wrong. The CDR3 runs to 13 residues. Germline CDR1 MNHNS, CDR2 SASEGT. The CDR3 reads CASSRQGDQPQYF. CDR3 bases: TGTGCCAGCAGTCGACAGGGCGATCAGCCCCAGTATTTT.

This chain joins TRBV20-1 and TRBJ2-7, with 8 nucleotides matching TRBD2. With V trimmed by 2 bases and J by 4 bases, 7 bases remained unmatched. The germline CDR1 and CDR2 sequences are DFQATT and SNEGSKA (reference sequence). This CDR3 is built from 14 residues. In DNA form, the CDR3 reads TGCAGTGCTAGACCAACCGGGGGGGTTTACGAGCAGTACTTC. It codes for CSARPTGGVYEQYF.

This clonotype was seen many times. The CDR3 sequence: CASSVDGGTDNEKLFF. The CDR3 DNA reads as TGTGCCAGCAGCGTAGACGGGGGGACGGATAATGAAAAACTGTTTTTT. The genes are TRBV9 and TRBJ1-4; weak D call: TRBD1 (5 bases). The CDR3 contains 16 residues. Trimming pared 0 bases from V and 4 bases from J, leaving 13 bases between. The germline CDR1 and CDR2 sequences are SGDLS and YYNGEE.

Remarks on this clonotype: Possible read error: a much larger clone is one base away. V gene TRBV20-1 combines with J gene TRBJ1-5; 7 nucleotides match TRBD1. This CDR3 is 12 amino acids long. In germline, CDR1 is DFQATT, CDR2 SNEGSKA (reference sequence). CDR3 protein: CSVQGTGQPRHF. In DNA, the CDR3 is TGCAGTGTCCAGGGAACGGGACAGCCCCGGCATTTT.

This sequence joins TRBV18 and TRBJ2-4; 7 positions match TRBD2. The CDR3 extends over 13 amino acids. Germline V CDR1 and CDR2: KGHSH, LQKENI. V dropped 6 bases and J dropped 9; count of bases not matched to a gene: 8. The CDR3 sequence is CASSLDTGGIQYF. Written as DNA, the CDR3 is TGTGCCAGCTCGCTTGACACGGGAGGCATTCAGTACTTC.

The chain uses TRBV20-1 and TRBJ1-1; D not resolved. Germline V gene lookup returns CDR1 DFQATT and CDR2 SNEGSKA (reference sequence). The CDR3 is 19 residues long. V was trimmed by 2 bases and J by 4 bases, leaving 29 bases between them. The CDR3 nucleotides read TGCAGTGCTAGATCCTCGCGGACCTTCGGAACCCCGGTCGGCACTGAAGCTTTCTTT. Its translation: CSARSSRTFGTPVGTEAFF.

This clonotype was seen ten or more times. In DNA, the CDR3 is TGTGCCAGCAGTTTACCTCTCGACTATGGCTACACCTTC. As protein: CASSLPLDYGYTF. This sequence joins TRBV28 and TRBJ1-2; D is undetermined. Germline CDR1 MDHEN, CDR2 SYDVKM. This CDR3 is built from 13 residues. V lost 2 bases to trimming and J lost 3 bases, with 7 bases between them.

The chain combines TRBV6-2 or TRBV6-3 with TRBJ2-3; D is possibly TRBD1 (6 bases). The CDR3 is made up of 17 amino acids. Germline V CDR1 and CDR2: MNHEY, SVGEGT. V lost 5 bases and J lost 3, with 21 bases in between. The CDR3: CASSPPLGRGGTDTQYF. DNA of the CDR3: TGTGCCAGCAGTCCCCCCCTGGGGCGAGGGGGTACAGATACGCAGTATTTT.

This chain joins TRBV9 and TRBJ2-3; D assignment may be TRBD1 or TRBD2 (5 bases each). The V end lost 0 bases, the J end lost 3 bases, and 11 bases lay between the germline ends. This CDR3 contains 15 residues. Germline CDR1 reads SGDLS; CDR2 reads YYNGEE. This CDR3 is CASSVGDPPTDTQYF. CDR3 nucleotide sequence: TGTGCCAGCAGCGTAGGGGACCCCCCGACAGATACGCAGTATTTT.

This chain links TRBV4-1 with TRBJ2-7; a weak D match, TRBD2 (6 bases). Trimming shortened V by 3 bases and J by 2 bases, and 14 bases separated the two germline ends. From germline, CDR1 is MGHRA and CDR2 YSYEKL. This CDR3 is built from 15 residues. The CDR3 loop is CASSHREELPYEQYF. The CDR3 nucleotides are TGCGCCAGCAGCCACAGGGAGGAATTACCCTACGAGCAGTACTTC.

V usage is TRBV5-6 and J usage is TRBJ1-2, with TRBD1 as a possible D gene (6 bases). The germline gives CDR1 SGHDT, CDR2 YYEEEE. Trimming pared 7 bases from V and 7 bases from J, leaving 14 bases between. The length of the CDR3 is 12 residues. Here the CDR3 DNA reads TGTGCCAGCCCGGGGGGGCCCTCTGGCTACACCTTC. As protein: CASPGGPSGYTF. Together with reference TRBV5-6 and TRBJ1-2, the CDR3 gives the full variable domain: DAGVTQSPTHLIKTRGQQVTLRCSPKSGHDTVSWYQQALGQGPQFIFQYYEEEERQRGNFPDRFSGHQFPNYSSELNVNALLLGDSALYLCASPGGPSGYTFGSGTRLTVV.

This clonotype was picked up a small number of times. This sequence joins TRBV28 and TRBJ2-5, with 9 bases that match TRBD1. The CDR3 totals 15 residues. Germline CDR1 reads MDHEN; CDR2 reads SYDVKM. J lost 5 bases, V lost 6 bases, and 10 bases had no gene match. The CDR3 spells CASSKTPGTGETQYF. Here the CDR3 DNA reads TGTGCCAGCAGCAAAACCCCCGGGACAGGGGAGACCCAGTACTTC.

Ten or more counts support this clonotype. The CDR3 sequence is CASSLAYRSEQFF. Written as DNA, the CDR3 is TGTGCCAGCAGCTTGGCCTATCGGAGTGAGCAGTTCTTC. This chain uses TRBV7-2 with TRBJ2-1; D unresolved. The CDR3 runs to 13 residues. Per the germline V gene, CDR1 is SGHTA and CDR2 is FQGNSA. V lost 3 bases, J lost 9 bases, and 12 bases lay in between.

The rearrangement joins TRBV29-1 to TRBJ1-2; 7 positions agree with TRBD1. Germline loops: CDR1 SQVTM, CDR2 ANQGSEA. J was trimmed by 7 bases and V by 6 bases; bases with no gene match: 8. This CDR3 is built from 12 residues. The CDR3, as DNA: TGCAGCGTGGCGACAGGGAGGTTTGGCTACACCTTC. Protein sequence: CSVATGRFGYTF.

This clonotype came up a few times. The chain recombines TRBV2 with TRBJ2-2, with D unclear. V was cut by 7 bases and J by 1 base, with 10 bases left in between. From germline, CDR1 is SNHLY and CDR2 FYNNEI. CDR3 length equals 14 residues. The CDR3 loop reads CASKGRVNTGELFF. The CDR3 DNA is TGTGCCAGCAAAGGTAGAGTGAACACCGGGGAGCTGTTTTTT.

This clonotype was found many times. The V and J genes are TRBV11-2 and TRBJ1-5; D remains ambiguous. There are 13 residues in the CDR3. V gave up 8 bases and J gave up 0 bases, with 8 bases separating them. Germline CDR1 is SGHAT and CDR2 is FQNNGV. The CDR3 coding sequence is TGTGCCAGCGCAGTCTATAGCAATCAGCCCCAGCATTTT. Protein: CASAVYSNQPQHF.

This clonotype was detected ten times or more. The chain recombines TRBV27 with TRBJ1-2, with D possibly matching TRBD1 (6 bases). Per the germline V gene, CDR1 is MNHEY and CDR2 is SMNVEV (reference sequence). V lost 5 bases, J lost 7 bases, and 17 bases lay in between. This CDR3 is 14 amino acids long. The CDR3 DNA reads TGTGCCAGCAGTCGGGGAGGCGTGGGGGCTGGCTACACCTTC. Amino acids: CASSRGGVGAGYTF.

The chain couples TRBV19 to TRBJ2-3; D not certain. Germline CDR1 reads LNHDA; CDR2 reads SQIVND (reference sequence). V gave up 2 bases and J gave up 4 bases, with 10 bases separating them. The CDR3 length is 14 residues. The CDR3 DNA reads TGTGCCAGTAGTATAAGTGGTTTTTCAGATACGCAGTATTTT. Protein: CASSISGFSDTQYF.

With respect to this clonotype: One junction end disagrees with the germline gene, perhaps due to a read error. This rearrangement joins TRBV5-6 to TRBJ1-5; D gene ambiguous. Germline values: CDR1 SGHDT, CDR2 YYEEEE. The CDR3 covers 19 residues. CDR3 residues: CANSRWRSNVVYGNQPQHF. Here the CDR3 DNA reads TGTGCCAACAGCCGTTGGCGCTCCAACGTCGTATATGGCAATCAGCCCCAGCATTTT.

This sequence joins TRBV28 and TRBJ1-1; no reliable D call. The CDR3 loop spans 15 amino acids. CDR1 is MDHEN and CDR2 is SYDVKM in the germline V gene. Trimming removed 2 bases at V and 5 bases at J, with 15 bases between. The CDR3 loop reads CASSLPRPRSTEAFF. The CDR3 DNA is TGTGCCAGCAGTTTACCCCGCCCCCGGTCGACTGAAGCTTTCTTT.

This clonotype showed up many times. V usage is TRBV6-2 or TRBV6-3 and J usage is TRBJ2-4; 8 bases line up with TRBD2. After removal of 0 bases from V and 0 bases from J, the junction contained 4 bases not matched to a gene. The CDR3 totals 17 residues. Germline values: CDR1 MNHEY, CDR2 SVGEGT. The CDR3 protein is CASSYSGGRLAKNIQYF. In nucleotides, the CDR3 is TGTGCCAGCAGTTACTCGGGCGGGAGGCTAGCCAAAAACATTCAGTACTTC.

V and J are TRBV29-1 and TRBJ2-3; the match to TRBD1 covers 7 bases. CDR3 length: 14 residues. Unmatched junction bases numbered 6, after V lost 6 bases and J lost 0 bases. Germline V gene sequence: CDR1 SQVTM, CDR2 ANQGSEA. This CDR3 reads CSVVRDSSTDTQYF. The CDR3 region has the DNA TGCAGCGTAGTTAGGGACAGTAGCACAGATACGCAGTATTTT.

The rearrangement uses TRBV27 and TRBJ1-2; 9 bases fit TRBD1. This CDR3 has 18 amino acids. Germline CDR1 reads MNHEY; CDR2 reads SMNVEV (reference sequence). With V trimmed by 5 bases and J by 4 bases, 17 bases remained unmatched. This CDR3 is CASSTLGTGTLLGYGYTF. In DNA, the CDR3 is TGTGCCAGCAGTACCCTAGGGACAGGGACCCTACTAGGCTATGGCTACACCTTC.

V usage is TRBV4-1 and J usage is TRBJ1-2; D might be TRBD1 (5 bases). The CDR3 totals 15 residues. CDR1 and CDR2 (germline): MGHRA, YSYEKL. Trimming pared 5 bases from V and 3 bases from J, leaving 16 bases between. CDR3 residues: CASSYGRDDDYGYTF. The CDR3 DNA reads as TGCGCCAGCAGCTACGGACGGGACGATGACTATGGCTACACCTTC.

This clonotype was detected a few times. In nucleotides, the CDR3 is TGTGCCAGTAGCGACAGGGTAGGTATTCAGCCCCAGCATTTT. Residues: CASSDRVGIQPQHF. The chain carries TRBV19 and TRBJ1-5; TRBD1 agrees at 7 bases. Per germline, CDR1 LNHDA and CDR2 SQIVND (reference sequence). CDR3 length: 14 residues. The J segment lost 6 bases and the V segment lost 6 bases, leaving 8 bases of the junction unmatched.